This T cell receptor beta chain was captured in a study of blood T cell repertoires in COVID-19. The CDR3 is 14 residues long. The V gene's germline CDR1 is MNHEY and CDR2 SVGEGT. Deletions cut 2 bases from V and 3 bases from J, with 10 bases between. Only in-frame clones appear in the TCRdb table, and some are missing; sequencing was by immunoSEQ multiplex PCR. The sample holds around 300,000 clones, roughly 86% seen once. The TCR comes from a woman aged 25-40 years who had recovered from COVID-19. The chain combines TRBV6-2 or TRBV6-3 with TRBJ1-1; D is perhaps TRBD1 (5 bases). Sequencing was performed on PBMCs or T cells enriched from blood (not recorded which). The CDR3 region is CASSYRGGDTEAFF. The CDR3 nucleotides read TGTGCCAGCAGTTACCGTGGGGGGGACACTGAAGCTTTCTTT.